The entry that follows covers one T cell receptor beta chain sequence. Its antigen remains unidentified. TCRdb analysed the 5' RACE reads with MiXCR anew, one entry per CDR3 protein. The sample carries nearly 200,000 distinct CDR3 sequences, about 16% recorded once. The CDR3 consists of 17 residues. V was clipped by 5 bases and J by 6 bases; unmatched bases: 8. CDR1 and CDR2 from the germline V gene are SGHTA and FQGTGA. These data are taken from a study of T-cell memory formation after mild COVID-19. Study-level results: Pre-infection memory showed some responding clones, and this suggested that cross-reactive memory joined. Contracting CD8+ clones were enriched in EMRA, CD4+ mainly in CM and EM.

V usage is TRBV7-3 and J usage is TRBJ2-2; TRBD2 aligns across 14 bases. Sequenced material: PBMCs or a T cell subset sorted from them (not recorded which). This TCR derives from an adult woman who had mild COVID-19 (a few samples of this study predate the infection). Cell type and time point are not known. The chain's CDR3 is CASSQDVTSGRAGELFF. The CDR3 bases are TGTGCCAGCAGCCAGGATGTGACTAGCGGGAGGGCCGGGGAGCTGTTTTTT.